Listed below are T cell receptor beta chains from one sample, sequenced in a study of blood T cell repertoires in COVID-19. Sequencing was performed with immunoSEQ multiplex PCR; in TCRdb, only in-frame clones are kept and a portion is missing. Of over 100,000 clones in the sample, approximately 88% were seen once. The sequencing input was peripheral blood. Receptors originate from a man aged 50 to 59 with acute or convalescent COVID-19. Each CDR3 is given with its conserved first and last residue. Each record gives: clone size, J gene, V gene, D gene, CDR3 protein, CDR3 DNA. The D gene is left open where the match is weak. Clone size appears in some rows only: once, few, many, or a class for an expanded clone.

>-|TRBJ2-1|TRBV15|-
CATTRGIATVGNEQFF
TGTGCCACGACTCGGGGGATTGCTACAGTGGGCAATGAGCAGTTCTTC
>-|TRBJ2-7|TRBV3-1/TRBV3-2|TRBD1
CASSQIDRVTAGEQYF
TGTGCCAGCAGCCAAATAGACAGGGTCACAGCTGGCGAGCAGTACTTC
>-|TRBJ1-1|TRBV28|-
CASTQQGNTEAFF
TGTGCCAGCACCCAACAGGGGAACACTGAAGCTTTCTTT
>-|TRBJ1-6|TRBV7-6|-
CASSLVIGGGNNSPLHF
TGTGCCAGCAGCTTAGTAATTGGGGGGGGTAATAATTCACCCCTCCACTTT
>-|TRBJ1-2|TRBV12-3/TRBV12-4|-
CASSRQLGGYTF
TGTGCCAGCAGTAGACAGTTGGGCGGCTACACCTTC
>-|TRBJ1-5|TRBV6-5|-
CASAADSGNQPQHF
TGTGCCAGCGCGGCGGACAGTGGCAATCAGCCCCAGCATTTT
>once|TRBJ1-2|TRBV28|-
CASIPMRVHTNYGYTF
TGTGCCAGCATCCCCATGAGGGTGCATACTAACTATGGCTACACCTTC
>-|TRBJ2-5|TRBV7-9|TRBD1
CASSMTGTQETQYF
TGTGCCAGCAGCATGACAGGGACCCAAGAGACCCAGTACTTC
>-|TRBJ1-4|TRBV5-1|TRBD1
CAIAGTGLATNEKLFF
TGCGCCATCGCCGGGACAGGGCTTGCAACTAATGAAAAACTGTTTTTT
>-|TRBJ1-2|TRBV5-1|-
CASSQEGYYGYTF
TGCGCCAGCAGTCAGGAGGGGTACTATGGCTACACTTTC
>once|TRBJ2-7|TRBV19|-
CASSCILDCLSYEQYF
TGTGCCAGTAGTTGCATTTTGGACTGTCTCTCCTACGAGCAGTACTTC
>once|TRBJ2-5|TRBV15|-
CATSRDGGRRNGETQYF
TGTGCCACCAGCAGAGACGGGGGGCGGAGAAACGGGGAGACCCAGTACTTC
>once|TRBJ2-4|TRBV27|-
CASRSTELAKNIQYF
TGTGCCAGCAGGTCGACAGAGCTAGCCAAAAACATTCAGTACTTC
>-|TRBJ1-2|TRBV11-2|-
CASSSQGFYGYTF
TGTGCCAGCAGTTCACAGGGTTTCTATGGCTACACCTTC
>-|TRBJ2-7|TRBV6-5|TRBD1
CASSPTTGGRYEQYF
TGTGCCAGCAGTCCAACCACAGGGGGCAGGTACGAGCAGTACTTC
>few|TRBJ1-1|TRBV3-1/TRBV3-2|-
CASSQDPGLMNTEAFF
TGTGCCAGCAGCCAAGACCCGGGACTGATGAACACTGAAGCTTTCTTT
>-|TRBJ2-2|TRBV5-1|-
CASSFGRGDTGELFF
TGCGCCAGCAGCTTTGGCAGGGGGGACACCGGGGAGCTGTTTTTT
>few|TRBJ1-5|TRBV3-1/TRBV3-2|-
CASSQDLNQPQHF
TGTGCCAGCAGCCAAGATCTCAATCAGCCCCAGCATTTT
>-|TRBJ1-1|TRBV19|-
CASSPHGSQGNTEAFF
TGTGCCAGTAGTCCCCATGGTTCACAGGGGAACACTGAAGCTTTCTTT
>-|TRBJ1-4|TRBV29-1|TRBD1
CSVGVDRGPEKLFF
TGCAGCGTCGGAGTCGACAGGGGGCCTGAAAAACTGTTTTTT
>-|TRBJ1-5|TRBV18|TRBD1
CASSPKQGRNSNQPQHF
TGTGCCAGCTCACCAAAACAGGGGCGAAATAGCAATCAGCCCCAGCATTTT
>-|TRBJ1-2|TRBV6-4|-
CASSDEGVTGTHGYTF
TGTGCCAGCAGTGACGAGGGGGTAACCGGGACCCATGGCTACACCTTC
>-|TRBJ1-1|TRBV11-2|-
CASSQDRLVMTEAFF
TGTGCCAGCAGCCAAGACAGGTTGGTAATGACTGAAGCTTTCTTT
>-|TRBJ1-3|TRBV2|TRBD1
CASRDRRFYGNTIYF
TGTGCCAGCAGGGACAGGAGGTTCTATGGAAACACCATATATTTT
>-|TRBJ1-5|TRBV10-3|-
CAISESPPGGIGYSNQPQHF
TGTGCCATCAGTGAGTCGCCCCCGGGGGGAATTGGGTATAGCAATCAGCCCCAGCATTTT
>once|TRBJ1-2|TRBV10-3|TRBD1
CAISESGQVYGYTF
TGTGCCATCAGTGAGTCGGGACAGGTCTATGGCTACACCTTC